The 20 T cell receptor beta chains below were found in one sample sequenced in a study of CD8 T cells in ankylosing spondylitis. TCRdb re-called the 5' RACE reads with MiXCR, one entry per CDR3 protein. The data contain about 240,000 distinct CDR3 sequences, 7.5% to 9% of them singletons. The sample comprised blood, either unsorted or a sorted T cell fraction (not recorded which). Receptors were obtained from a male donor with ankylosing spondylitis or in good health (not recorded which).

This clonotype was recorded many times. V and J are TRBV7-9 and TRBJ2-7; D possibly corresponds to TRBD1 (6 bases). Germline CDR1 reads SEHNR; CDR2 reads FQNEAQ (reference sequence). Between the trimmed V and J ends, which lost 5 bases and 6 bases, there was a span of 14 bases. This CDR3 is built from 13 residues. As DNA, the CDR3 is TGTGCCAGCAGCATGGGACAAGTTTCCGAGCAGTACTTC. It is translated as CASSMGQVSEQYF.

This clonotype was recorded at least ten times. The chain has TRBV20-1 and TRBJ2-2; D may be TRBD2 (6 bases). V was shortened by 2 bases and J by 1 base, with 11 bases between the two germline ends. This CDR3 spans 15 amino acids. The germline gives CDR1 DFQATT, CDR2 SNEGSKA (reference sequence). The DNA of the CDR3 is TGCAGTGCTAGATCCGCGGGGATGAACACCGGGGAGCTGTTTTTT. Encoded protein: CSARSAGMNTGELFF.

This clonotype occurred many times. The V gene is TRBV6-5, the J gene TRBJ2-3; 10 bases are shared with TRBD2. Germline assignment: CDR1 MNHEY and CDR2 SVGAGI. V trimming: 2 bases; J trimming: 8 bases; junction bases outside the gene matches: 4. The CDR3 has 14 residues. CDR3 protein: CASSYRTSGRTQYF. CDR3 in DNA: TGTGCCAGCAGTTACCGGACTAGCGGCCGTACGCAGTATTTT.

There are many counts of this clonotype. V and J are TRBV10-3 and TRBJ2-3, with 11 nucleotides matching TRBD2. This CDR3 has 15 amino acids. From germline, CDR1 is ENHRY and CDR2 SYGVKD. The ends lost 10 bases at V and 4 bases at J; junction bases unmatched: 10. CDR3 nucleotides: TGTGCCACTCGGGAACTAGCGGGAGACCCAGATACGCAGTATTTT. This codes for CATRELAGDPDTQYF.

This clonotype was seen repeatedly, ten times or more. V gene TRBV12-3 or TRBV12-4 combines with J gene TRBJ1-1; 7 bases fit TRBD1. The CDR3 extends over 16 amino acids. V was pared by 6 bases and J by 2 bases, with 12 bases of the junction left unmatched. This CDR3 reads CASRPDPGTANTEAFF. CDR3 coding DNA: TGTGCCAGCAGACCTGACCCCGGGACAGCAAACACTGAAGCTTTCTTT.

The sample holds a few counts of this clonotype. J is TRBJ2-7 and V is TRBV4-3, with D perhaps given as TRBD1 or TRBD2 (5 bases each). The CDR3 contains 18 residues. Germline V gives CDR1 LGHNA, CDR2 YSLEER. V was clipped by 0 bases and J by 3 bases, with 21 bases between them. CDR3 in amino acids: CASSQDPPGEGKIYEQYF. For the CDR3, the DNA is TGCGCCAGCAGCCAAGATCCGCCAGGCGAGGGGAAGATCTACGAGCAGTACTTC.

In its sample, this clonotype was seen a few times. The rearrangement uses TRBV10-3 and TRBJ2-7, with TRBD1 identical over 11 bases. Germline V CDR1 and CDR2: ENHRY, SYGVKD. This CDR3 spans 15 amino acids. Trimming at V came to 0 bases and at J to 3 bases, leaving 1 base not matched to a gene. The CDR3 sequence: CAISESGQGGYEQYF. For the CDR3, the DNA is TGTGCCATCAGTGAGTCGGGACAGGGGGGCTACGAGCAGTACTTC.

This clonotype appeared many times. CDR3 amino acids: CSAETGPFSPLHF. Here the CDR3 DNA reads TGCAGTGCTGAGACGGGGCCCTTTTCACCCCTCCACTTT. The chain is built from TRBV20-1 and TRBJ1-6, with D possibly being TRBD1 (5 bases). Between the trimmed V and J ends, which lost 5 bases and 9 bases, there was a span of 14 bases. This CDR3 has 13 residues. Germline values: CDR1 DFQATT, CDR2 SNEGSKA (reference sequence).

This clonotype was observed at least ten times. The CDR3 coding sequence is TGCGCCAGCGGACCGGGACAGGGGGTTTTTGACTACACCTTC. It translates to CASGPGQGVFDYTF. The chain combines TRBV5-1 with TRBJ1-2; 11 bases align to TRBD1. V lost 7 bases to trimming and J lost 10 bases; unmatched junction nucleotides: 12. CDR1 and CDR2 (germline): SGHRS, YFSETQ. This CDR3 contains 14 residues.

Many counts were recorded for this clonotype. This chain uses TRBV7-6 with TRBJ1-5; unclear D gene. The ends were cut back, 8 bases at V and 0 bases at J, with 11 bases in the middle. This CDR3 comprises 14 residues. Germline V gene lookup returns CDR1 SGHVS and CDR2 FNYEAQ. DNA for the CDR3: TGTGCCAGCGCCCCAGAGTATAGCAATCAGCCCCAGCATTTT. Translated, it gives CASAPEYSNQPQHF.

The table lists this clonotype with many counts. This chain connects TRBV12-3 or TRBV12-4 to TRBJ1-4; D is unresolved. The V end was cut by 7 bases, the J end by 8 bases, with 17 bases between. This CDR3 contains 14 residues. CDR3 region: CASTFGQIGEKLFF. CDR3 DNA sequence: TGTGCCAGCACTTTCGGGCAAATCGGAGAAAAACTGTTTTTT.

This chain links TRBV18 with TRBJ1-1; 10 bases line up with TRBD1. The CDR3 is 16 residues long. Looked up from germline, CDR1 is KGHSH and CDR2 is LQKENI. Losses at the gene ends were 3 bases for V and 4 bases for J; bases not matched to a gene: 8. The CDR3 sequence: CASSPPATGGLTEAFF. In nucleotides, the CDR3 is TGTGCCAGCTCACCCCCGGCGACAGGGGGCCTCACTGAAGCTTTCTTT.

There are many counts of this clonotype. The genes are TRBV4-3 and TRBJ2-4, with D possibly TRBD1 on 6 matching bases. Trimming stripped 0 bases from V and 8 bases from J, with 14 bases between. Germline CDR1 is LGHNA and CDR2 is YSLEER. The CDR3 extends over 15 amino acids. CDR3 bases: TGCGCCAGCAGCCAAGATCGCAGGGACAAGGACATTCAGTACTTC. Translating gives CASSQDRRDKDIQYF.

CDR3 DNA: TGTGCCAGCAGTGAATATGCCTCCCAGGGGATTGGGACTGAAGCTTTCTTT. It specifies CASSEYASQGIGTEAFF. This chain connects TRBV25-1 to TRBJ1-1; possibly TRBD1 for D (6 bases). The V gene lost 0 bases and the J gene lost 5 bases, with 19 bases spanning the gap. Germline loops: CDR1 MGHDK, CDR2 SYGVNS. The CDR3 sequence is 17 residues long.

The V call is TRBV7-2, the J call TRBJ2-1; maybe TRBD2 (6 bases). Trimming removed 3 bases at V and 6 bases at J, with 12 bases between. This CDR3 is 14 amino acids long. Looked up from germline, CDR1 is SGHTA and CDR2 is FQGNSA. Here the CDR3 reads CASSLGGQSNEQFF. The CDR3, as DNA: TGTGCCAGCAGCTTGGGAGGACAATCCAATGAGCAGTTCTTC.

Points on this clonotype: Since a much larger clone is just one base distant, this may be a read error. This chain joins TRBV4-2 and TRBJ2-2, with unresolved D. CDR1 and CDR2 (germline): LGHNA, YNFKEQ. This CDR3 has 14 amino acids. The ends were cut back, 4 bases at V and 7 bases at J, with 13 bases in the middle. The CDR3 coding sequence is TGTGCCAGCAGCCGAGTTCAGGAAAGCGGGGAGCTGTTTTTT. This codes for CASSRVQESGELFF.

This clonotype was counted ten times or more. The chain carries TRBV6-2 or TRBV6-3 and TRBJ1-2, with 11 bases identical to TRBD1. The CDR3 totals 16 residues. With V trimmed by 0 bases and J by 2 bases, 2 bases remained unmatched. In germline, CDR1 is MNHEY, CDR2 SVGEGT. CDR3 loop: CASSYSRTGGNYGYTF. The CDR3 DNA is TGTGCCAGCAGTTACTCGAGGACAGGGGGCAACTATGGCTACACCTTC.

This clonotype occurred many times. The chain is built from TRBV28 and TRBJ2-2, with TRBD1 matching 11 bases. The CDR3 spans 15 residues. The germline V gene has CDR1 MDHEN and CDR2 SYDVKM. V was pared by 4 bases and J by 6 bases, with 4 bases of the junction left unmatched. CDR3 amino acids: CASSWTGGAAGELFF. The DNA of the CDR3 is TGTGCCAGCAGTTGGACAGGGGGCGCCGCCGGGGAGCTGTTTTTT.

This clonotype was seen ten or more times. The chain employs TRBV20-1 and TRBJ2-4; tentatively, D is TRBD1 or TRBD2 (5 bases each). CDR3 length: 12 amino acids. Germline V gives CDR1 DFQATT, CDR2 SNEGSKA (reference sequence). The ends were cut back, 4 bases at V and 9 bases at J, with 13 bases in the middle. DNA for the CDR3: TGCAGTGCTACCGACAGCGGAAGCATTCAGTACTTC. Translation: CSATDSGSIQYF.

This clonotype was detected many times. This chain's CDR3 is CASSFVLSNTEAFF. The CDR3 bases are TGTGCCAGCAGTTTCGTCCTTTCGAACACTGAAGCTTTCTTT. The rearrangement links TRBV12-3 or TRBV12-4 to TRBJ1-1; D remains unclear. V lost 3 bases to trimming and J lost 1 base, with 9 bases between them. The CDR3 consists of 14 residues.